These 10 T cell receptor beta chains came from one sample sequenced in a study of T cell changes during pregnancy in multiple sclerosis. Only in-frame clones appear in the TCRdb table, and some are missing; sequencing was by immunoSEQ multiplex PCR. This table has under 30,000 clones, around 93% appearing once. The specimen comprised CD4+ T cells from peripheral blood mononuclear cells, sampled after pregnancy. The receptors were gathered from a female donor with multiple sclerosis, enrolled in a pregnancy study.

V usage is TRBV7-2 and J usage is TRBJ1-2, with D hard to call. Trimming took off 4 bases at V and 7 bases at J, with 25 bases between the two ends. The CDR3 consists of 17 residues. Germline loops: CDR1 SGHTA, CDR2 FQGNSA. CDR3 sequence: CASSSAVLTTGSRGYTF. The CDR3 nucleotides are TGTGCCAGCAGCTCAGCCGTCCTAACTACCGGGAGTCGTGGCTACACCTTC.

This chain joins TRBV2 and TRBJ2-7; 7 bases align to TRBD1. Losses at the gene ends were 11 bases for V and 4 bases for J; bases not matched to a gene: 11. The CDR3 is 13 residues long. Germline V gene data show CDR1 as SNHLY and CDR2 as FYNNEI. This CDR3 reads CAARQGSPYEQYF. Here the CDR3 DNA reads TGTGCCGCCAGACAGGGTAGTCCGTACGAGCAGTACTTC. Looking up the rest from reference TRBV2 and TRBJ2-7 gives the full variable domain: EPEVTQTPSHQVTQMGQEVILRCVPISNHLYFYWYRQILGQKVEFLVSFYNNEISEKSEIFDDQFSVERPDGSNFTLKIRSTKLEDSAMYFCAARQGSPYEQYFGPGTRLTVT.

With respect to this clone: Other DNA sequences in this sample translate to the same CDR3. The chain joins TRBV7-9 to TRBJ2-7; the match to TRBD1 covers 11 bases. Losses at the gene ends were 3 bases for V and 0 bases for J; bases not matched to a gene: 1. The CDR3 totals 15 residues. Germline CDR1 and CDR2: SEHNR and FQNEAQ (reference sequence). This CDR3 reads CASSLGQGVSYEQYF. In DNA, the CDR3 is TGTGCCAGCAGCTTGGGACAGGGGGTCTCCTACGAGCAGTACTTC.

The chain uses TRBV18 and TRBJ1-5; D gene uncertain. Trimming took off 2 bases at V and 1 base at J, with 12 bases between the two ends. Germline values: CDR1 KGHSH, CDR2 LQKENI. This CDR3 is 16 amino acids long. CDR3 region: CASSPGSSGSNQPQHF. CDR3 bases: TGTGCCAGCTCACCAGGAAGCTCGGGGAGCAATCAGCCCCAGCATTTT.

In nucleotides, the CDR3 is TGCGCCAGCAGCACCCTAGCGGGTACCTACGAGCAGTACTTC. It is translated as CASSTLAGTYEQYF. This rearrangement joins TRBV5-1 to TRBJ2-7; 8 bases fit TRBD2. The CDR3 has 14 amino acids. Germline V gene sequence: CDR1 SGHRS, CDR2 YFSETQ. The junction had 5 bases not matched to a gene; V was cut back by 4 bases and J by 2 bases.

J is TRBJ2-7 and V is TRBV28; D is possibly TRBD1 (5 bases). The length of the CDR3 is 18 residues. V shed 1 base and J shed 2 bases, with 21 bases lying between them. The germline CDR1 and CDR2 sequences are MDHEN and SYDVKM. CDR3 in amino acids: CASSLFLGLDTLAYEQYF. The CDR3 DNA follows: TGTGCCAGCAGTTTATTTTTGGGTCTGGACACTTTGGCCTACGAGCAGTACTTC.

The chain couples TRBV19 to TRBJ1-2; 7 bases agree with TRBD1. After removal of 9 bases from V and 5 bases from J, the junction contained 12 bases not matched to a gene. CDR1 is LNHDA, CDR2 SQIVND, per germline (reference sequence). The CDR3 sequence is 14 residues long. The CDR3 region is CASWTGEAHYGYTF. CDR3 DNA: TGTGCCAGCTGGACAGGCGAGGCGCATTATGGCTACACCTTC.

The chain is built from TRBV6-5 and TRBJ2-5; TRBD1 matches 9 bases. Germline CDR1 reads MNHEY; CDR2 reads SVGAGI. The CDR3 runs to 15 residues. V shed 4 bases and J 4 bases; nucleotides not matched to a gene: 7. Written as DNA, the CDR3 is TGTGCCAGCAGTTCGGGACAGGGTGGTCGAGAGACCCAGTACTTC. Its protein is CASSSGQGGRETQYF.

This chain uses TRBV28 with TRBJ2-7; D unclear. CDR3 size: 12 residues. Germline V CDR1 and CDR2: MDHEN, SYDVKM. The V end lost 4 bases, the J end lost 5 bases, and 9 bases lay between the germline ends. The DNA of the CDR3 is TGTGCCAGCAGTTCTCTCCTCGACGAGCAGTACTTC. As protein: CASSSLLDEQYF.

The chain links TRBV7-2 to TRBJ2-6, with TRBD1 matching 9 bases. Trimming at V came to 4 bases and at J to 1 base, leaving 5 bases not matched to a gene. The CDR3 consists of 17 residues. In germline, CDR1 is SGHTA, CDR2 FQGNSA. For the CDR3, the DNA is TGTGCCAGCAGCTGGGGACAGGGAAGGTCTGGGGCCAACGTCCTGACTTTC. Encoded protein: CASSWGQGRSGANVLTF.